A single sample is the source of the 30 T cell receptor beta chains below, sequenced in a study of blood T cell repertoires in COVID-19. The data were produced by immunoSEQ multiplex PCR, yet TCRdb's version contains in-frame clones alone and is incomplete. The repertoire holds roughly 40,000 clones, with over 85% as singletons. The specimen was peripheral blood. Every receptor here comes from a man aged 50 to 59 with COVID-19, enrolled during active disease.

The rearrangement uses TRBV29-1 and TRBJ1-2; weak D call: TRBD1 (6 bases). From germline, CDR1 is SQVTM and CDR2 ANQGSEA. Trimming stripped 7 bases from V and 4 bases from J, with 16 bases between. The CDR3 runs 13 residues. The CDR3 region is CSADKGGGYGYTF. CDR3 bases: TGCAGCGCCGATAAGGGAGGGGGCTATGGCTACACCTTC.

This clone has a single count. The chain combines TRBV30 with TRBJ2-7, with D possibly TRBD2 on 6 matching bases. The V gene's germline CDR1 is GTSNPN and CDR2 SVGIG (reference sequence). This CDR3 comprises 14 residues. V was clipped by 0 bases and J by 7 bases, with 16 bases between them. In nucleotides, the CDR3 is TGTGCCTGGAGTGTGACCCTTCTAGCGCCAGAGCAGTACTTC. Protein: CAWSVTLLAPEQYF.

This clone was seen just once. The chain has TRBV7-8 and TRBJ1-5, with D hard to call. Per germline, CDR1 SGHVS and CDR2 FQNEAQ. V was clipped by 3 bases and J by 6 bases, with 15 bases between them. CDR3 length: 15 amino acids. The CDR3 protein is CASSLGLGLGQPQHF. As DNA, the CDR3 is TGTGCCAGCAGCTTGGGCCTCGGTTTGGGTCAGCCCCAGCATTTT.

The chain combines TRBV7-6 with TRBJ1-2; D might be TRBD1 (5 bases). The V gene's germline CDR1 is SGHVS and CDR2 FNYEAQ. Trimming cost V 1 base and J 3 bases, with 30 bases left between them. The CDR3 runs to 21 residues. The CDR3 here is CASSLVVSEVGPGLGYYGYTF. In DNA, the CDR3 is TGTGCCAGCAGCTTAGTTGTGTCAGAGGTGGGACCCGGACTAGGCTACTATGGCTACACCTTC.

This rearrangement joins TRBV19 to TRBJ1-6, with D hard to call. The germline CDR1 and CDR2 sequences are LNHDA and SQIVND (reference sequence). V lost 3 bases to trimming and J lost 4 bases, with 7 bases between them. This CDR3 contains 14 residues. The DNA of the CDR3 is TGTGCCAGTAGTATCCAGAGGTATAATTCACCCCTCCACTTT. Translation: CASSIQRYNSPLHF. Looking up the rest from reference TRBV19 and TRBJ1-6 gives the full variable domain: DGGITQSPKYLFRKEGQNVTLSCEQNLNHDAMYWYRQDPGQGLRLIYYSQIVNDFQKGDIAEGYSVSREKKESFPLTVTSAQKNPTAFYLCASSIQRYNSPLHFGNGTRLTVT.

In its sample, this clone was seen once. CDR3 region: CASSVRAGDDTDTQYF. The CDR3 DNA reads TGTGCCAGCAGCGTAAGGGCGGGAGACGACACAGATACGCAGTATTTT. The chain has TRBV9 and TRBJ2-3, with TRBD2 matching 7 bases. The CDR3 sequence is 16 residues long. V was clipped by 1 base and J by 2 bases; unmatched bases: 7. The germline V gene has CDR1 SGDLS and CDR2 YYNGEE.

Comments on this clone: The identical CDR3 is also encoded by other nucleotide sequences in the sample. The CDR3 DNA is TGTGCCAGCAGGACTAGCGGGCCCTCCTACAATGAGCAGTTCTTC. This codes for CASRTSGPSYNEQFF. V usage is TRBV19 and J usage is TRBJ2-1; 11 nucleotides match TRBD2. V trimming: 9 bases; J trimming: 0 bases; junction bases outside the gene matches: 4. The CDR3 runs to 15 residues. CDR1 and CDR2 (germline): LNHDA, SQIVND (reference sequence).

The CDR3, as DNA: TGTGCCAGCAGCCAAGGGGCGGCGGGCCGAGAGACCCAGTACTTC. Translation gives CASSQGAAGRETQYF. This chain uses TRBV4-2 with TRBJ2-5; maybe TRBD2 (5 bases). The length of the CDR3 is 15 residues. V was trimmed by 1 base and J by 4 bases, leaving 13 bases between them. Germline V gene sequence: CDR1 LGHNA, CDR2 YNFKEQ.

CDR3 in DNA: TGTGCCAGCAGCTGGGACACCCTTAGCAATCAGCCCCAGCATTTT. This gives the protein CASSWDTLSNQPQHF. The genes are TRBV2 and TRBJ1-5; weak D call: TRBD1 (6 bases). CDR1 is SNHLY and CDR2 is FYNNEI in the germline V gene. The CDR3 sequence is 15 residues long. The V end was cut by 6 bases, the J end by 0 bases, with 12 bases between.

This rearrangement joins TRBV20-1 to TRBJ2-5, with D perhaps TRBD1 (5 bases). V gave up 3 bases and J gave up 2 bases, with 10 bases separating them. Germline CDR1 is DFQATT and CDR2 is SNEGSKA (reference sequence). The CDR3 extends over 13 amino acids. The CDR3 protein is CSASETAQETQYF. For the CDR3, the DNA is TGCAGTGCTAGTGAGACAGCACAAGAGACCCAGTACTTC.

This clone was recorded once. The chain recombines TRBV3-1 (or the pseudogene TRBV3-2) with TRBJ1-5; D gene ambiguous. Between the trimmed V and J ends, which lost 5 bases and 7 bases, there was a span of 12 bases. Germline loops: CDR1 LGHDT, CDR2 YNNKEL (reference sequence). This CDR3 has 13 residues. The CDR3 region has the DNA TGTGCCAGCAGCTCCGGAGGATGGCAGCCCCAGCATTTT. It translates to CASSSGGWQPQHF.

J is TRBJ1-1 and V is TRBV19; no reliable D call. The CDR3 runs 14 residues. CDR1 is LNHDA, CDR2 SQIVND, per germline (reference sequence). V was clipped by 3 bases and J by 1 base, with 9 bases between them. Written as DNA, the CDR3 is TGTGCCAGTAGTATGAGGAAGGAGAACACTGAAGCTTTCTTT. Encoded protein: CASSMRKENTEAFF.

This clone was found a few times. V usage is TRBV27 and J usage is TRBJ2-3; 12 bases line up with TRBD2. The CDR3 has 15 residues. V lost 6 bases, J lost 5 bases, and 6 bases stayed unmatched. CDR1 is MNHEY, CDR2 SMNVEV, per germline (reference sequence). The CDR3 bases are TGTGCCAGCAGCGCCAGACTAGCGGGAGTAGATACGCAGTATTTT. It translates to CASSARLAGVDTQYF.

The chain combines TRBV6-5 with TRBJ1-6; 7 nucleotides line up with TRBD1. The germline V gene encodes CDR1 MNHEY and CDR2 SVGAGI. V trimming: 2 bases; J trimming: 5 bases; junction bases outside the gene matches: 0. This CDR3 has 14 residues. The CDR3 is CASSYDRDNSPLHF. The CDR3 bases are TGTGCCAGCAGTTACGACAGGGATAATTCACCCCTCCACTTT.

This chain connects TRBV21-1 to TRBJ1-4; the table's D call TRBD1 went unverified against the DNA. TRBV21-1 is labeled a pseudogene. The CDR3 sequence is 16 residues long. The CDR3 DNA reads TGTGCCAGCAGCAAAGCTGGTACAGGAGCTAGTGAAAAACTGTTTTTT. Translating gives CASSKAGTGASEKLFF.

CDR3 in amino acids: CASSNSGNTGELFF. The CDR3, as DNA: TGCGCCAGCAGTAATAGCGGGAACACCGGGGAGCTGTTTTTT. The rearrangement uses TRBV4-1 and TRBJ2-2; TRBD2 might be the D (6 bases). Germline V gene lookup returns CDR1 MGHRA and CDR2 YSYEKL. The ends were cut back, 6 bases at V and 1 base at J, with 9 bases in the middle. There are 14 residues in the CDR3.

CDR3 region: CASSTAAGYEQYF. The CDR3 DNA is TGTGCCAGCAGCACCGCCGCAGGGTACGAGCAGTACTTC. This chain links TRBV5-4 with TRBJ2-7; TRBD1 is a possible D gene (5 bases). Germline V gene lookup returns CDR1 SGHNT and CDR2 YYREEE (reference sequence). Trimming left V 4 bases short and J 4 bases short, with 12 bases between. CDR3 length equals 13 residues.

The CDR3 coding sequence is TGTGCCTGCCGACAGGGTAGCACAGATACGCAGTATTTT. Translated, it gives CACRQGSTDTQYF. The J gene is TRBJ2-3, the V gene TRBV30; 7 bases match TRBD1. Germline lookup yields CDR1 GTSNPN and CDR2 SVGIG (reference sequence). The CDR3 consists of 13 residues. The V and J ends lost 6 bases and 0 bases, in that order; junction bases with no gene match: 3.

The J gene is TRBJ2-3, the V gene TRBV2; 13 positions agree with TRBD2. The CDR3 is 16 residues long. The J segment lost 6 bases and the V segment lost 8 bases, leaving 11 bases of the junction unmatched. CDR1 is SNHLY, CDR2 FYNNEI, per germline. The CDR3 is CASRGPGTSGMDTQYF. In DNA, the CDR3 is TGTGCCAGCCGAGGCCCTGGGACTAGCGGGATGGATACGCAGTATTTT.

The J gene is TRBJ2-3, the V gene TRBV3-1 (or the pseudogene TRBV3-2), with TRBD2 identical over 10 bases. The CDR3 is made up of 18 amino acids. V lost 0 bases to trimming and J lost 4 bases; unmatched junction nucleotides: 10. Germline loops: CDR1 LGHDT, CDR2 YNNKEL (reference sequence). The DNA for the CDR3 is TGTGCCAGCAGCCAAGATTCCGATCTAGCGGGAGTATCAGATACGCAGTATTTT. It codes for CASSQDSDLAGVSDTQYF.

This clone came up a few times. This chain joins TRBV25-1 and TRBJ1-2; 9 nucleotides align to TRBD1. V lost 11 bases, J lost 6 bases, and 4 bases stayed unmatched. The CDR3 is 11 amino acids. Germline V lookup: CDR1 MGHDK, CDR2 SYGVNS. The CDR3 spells CAVGTGHGYTF. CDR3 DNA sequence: TGTGCCGTTGGGACAGGGCATGGCTACACCTTC.

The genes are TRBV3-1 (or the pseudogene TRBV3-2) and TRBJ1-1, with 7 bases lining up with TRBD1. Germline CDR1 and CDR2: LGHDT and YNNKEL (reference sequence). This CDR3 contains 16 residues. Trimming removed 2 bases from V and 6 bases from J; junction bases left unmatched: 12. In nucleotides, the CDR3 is TGTGCCAGCAGCCAAAGTTTGAGACAGGGTAGGGCTGAAGCTTTCTTT. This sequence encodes CASSQSLRQGRAEAFF.

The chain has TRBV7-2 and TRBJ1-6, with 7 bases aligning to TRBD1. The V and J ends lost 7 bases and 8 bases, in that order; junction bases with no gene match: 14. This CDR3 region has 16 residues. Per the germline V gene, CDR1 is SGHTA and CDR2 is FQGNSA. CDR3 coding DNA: TGTGCCAGCACCCAACCCGGAGGGGGCAAGGATTCACCCCTCCACTTT. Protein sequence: CASTQPGGGKDSPLHF.

The CDR3 is CASSLASSAYPLSTGELFF. CDR3 nucleotide sequence: TGTGCCAGCAGCTTAGCAAGTAGCGCCTACCCCCTTAGCACCGGGGAGCTGTTTTTT. The chain has TRBV7-8 and TRBJ2-2; D may be TRBD2 (5 bases). This CDR3 region has 19 residues. Trimming removed 0 bases from V and 4 bases from J, with 21 bases in between. CDR1 and CDR2 (germline): SGHVS, FQNEAQ.

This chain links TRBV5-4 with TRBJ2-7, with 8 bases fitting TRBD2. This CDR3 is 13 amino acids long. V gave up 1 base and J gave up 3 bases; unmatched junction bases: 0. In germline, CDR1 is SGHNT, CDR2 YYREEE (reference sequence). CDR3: CASSLREGYEQYF. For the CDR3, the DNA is TGTGCCAGCAGCTTGCGGGAGGGCTACGAGCAGTACTTC.

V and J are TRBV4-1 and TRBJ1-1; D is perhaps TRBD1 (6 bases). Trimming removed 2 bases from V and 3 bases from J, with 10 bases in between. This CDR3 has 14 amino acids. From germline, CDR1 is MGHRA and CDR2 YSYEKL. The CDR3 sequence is CASSQLQGYTEAFF. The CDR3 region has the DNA TGCGCCAGCAGCCAACTACAGGGCTACACTGAAGCTTTCTTT.

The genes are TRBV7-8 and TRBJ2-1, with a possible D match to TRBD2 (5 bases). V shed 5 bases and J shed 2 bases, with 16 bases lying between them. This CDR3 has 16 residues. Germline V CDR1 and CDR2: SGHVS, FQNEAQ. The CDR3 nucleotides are TGTGCCAGCAGCGCCCCACTAGAGGGCCCCTACAATGAGCAGTTCTTC. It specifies CASSAPLEGPYNEQFF.

The CDR3 reads CAWTGGNYGYTF. CDR3 in DNA: TGTGCCTGGACAGGGGGCAACTATGGCTACACCTTC. The chain carries TRBV30 and TRBJ1-2; 8 bases agree with TRBD1. This CDR3 has 12 amino acids. Trimming took 4 bases from V and 2 from J; bases not matched to a gene: 0. Germline lookup yields CDR1 GTSNPN and CDR2 SVGIG (reference sequence).

As DNA, the CDR3 is TGCGCCAGCAGTCTCACAAGGACAGGTTCCTACGAGCAGTACTTC. Its protein is CASSLTRTGSYEQYF. The chain employs TRBV4-1 and TRBJ2-7; 7 bases align to TRBD1. Germline V gene lookup returns CDR1 MGHRA and CDR2 YSYEKL. The junction had 9 bases not matched to a gene; V was cut back by 6 bases and J by 1 base. CDR3 length: 15 amino acids.

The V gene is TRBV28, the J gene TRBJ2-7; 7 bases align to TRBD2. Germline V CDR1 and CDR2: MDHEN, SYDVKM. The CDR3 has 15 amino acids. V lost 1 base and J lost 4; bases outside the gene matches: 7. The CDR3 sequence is CASSLLASGVYEQYF. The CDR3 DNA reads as TGTGCCAGCAGTTTATTAGCTAGCGGAGTATACGAGCAGTACTTC.